This T cell receptor beta chain is from a study of metastatic and nonmetastatic thyroid tumors (dated by TCRdb to about 2020). As for the study more broadly: The researchers compared repertoires between peripheral blood samples and tumor or nodule tissue samples from patients with malignant or benign thyroid disease.

Receptor amplification or capture employed PCR. For sequencing, an Illumina HiSeq 4000 was employed. High-throughput sequencing was used to profile the TCR beta-chain CDR3 region of each patient. Turning to the authors' computational methods: A classifier to discriminate distant-metastatic papillary thyroid cancer patients was built from CDR3 differences across clinicopathological groups. To measure repertoire diversity the researchers used the Shannon index, while the Morisita-Horn index served to gauge how similar the tumor and blood repertoires were. TCRdb cleaned the public reads at Q25 with fastp, built clones with MiXCR and kept in-frame beta chains. It is TCRdb's table, rather than the study itself, that gives the V and J calls and clone size. The sample contains 20,000 to 25,000 clones, 20% to 25% of them found a single time. Over 9% of the sample rests with the top ten. No patient had received any treatment before thyroid surgery. Using T-cell receptor beta sequencing, the researchers looked back retrospectively at clinical samples from patients, gathered between the early 2010s and the late 2010s.

For this clone: The antigen it binds to is not known. At one of its ends the junction is not consistent with the germline gene, which may arise from a read error. Other DNA sequences within the sample encode an identical CDR3.

From the cysteine up to the phenylalanine, the CDR3 has a length of 16 residues. Only the CDR3 portion is preserved as DNA: 48 bases, with reading frame beginning at the first base. The germline V gene sets CDR1 to MNHNS and CDR2 to SASEGT. What the research found in general, with its limitations: In both blood and tumor samples, TCR beta diversity was reported to be significantly higher in malignant tumors than in benign nodules.

This chain is built from TRBV6-1 and TRBJ2-2, with 11 middle bases fitting TRBD1. The source material was tumor tissue. This TCR derives from a female donor with papillary thyroid cancer or a benign thyroid nodule (not recorded which). Some clones in this sample may be carry-over from other donors' samples. The nucleotides read TGTGCCAGCAGCCCGCAGGACAGGGGGCTGTTCGGGGAGTTGTTTTTT. It codes for CASSPQDRGLFGELFF.